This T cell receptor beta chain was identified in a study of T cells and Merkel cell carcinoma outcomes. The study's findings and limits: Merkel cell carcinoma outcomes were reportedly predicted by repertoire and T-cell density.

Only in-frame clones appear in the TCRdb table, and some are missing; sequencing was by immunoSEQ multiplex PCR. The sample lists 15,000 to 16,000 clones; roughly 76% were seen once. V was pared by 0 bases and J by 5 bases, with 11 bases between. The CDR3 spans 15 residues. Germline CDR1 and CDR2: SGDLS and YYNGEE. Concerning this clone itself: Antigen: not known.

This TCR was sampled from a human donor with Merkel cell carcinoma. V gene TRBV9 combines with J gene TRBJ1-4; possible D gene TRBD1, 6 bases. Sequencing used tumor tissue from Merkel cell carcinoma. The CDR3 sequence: CASSVVSGENEKLFF. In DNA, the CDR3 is TGTGCCAGCAGCGTAGTTTCAGGGGAAAATGAAAAACTGTTTTTT.